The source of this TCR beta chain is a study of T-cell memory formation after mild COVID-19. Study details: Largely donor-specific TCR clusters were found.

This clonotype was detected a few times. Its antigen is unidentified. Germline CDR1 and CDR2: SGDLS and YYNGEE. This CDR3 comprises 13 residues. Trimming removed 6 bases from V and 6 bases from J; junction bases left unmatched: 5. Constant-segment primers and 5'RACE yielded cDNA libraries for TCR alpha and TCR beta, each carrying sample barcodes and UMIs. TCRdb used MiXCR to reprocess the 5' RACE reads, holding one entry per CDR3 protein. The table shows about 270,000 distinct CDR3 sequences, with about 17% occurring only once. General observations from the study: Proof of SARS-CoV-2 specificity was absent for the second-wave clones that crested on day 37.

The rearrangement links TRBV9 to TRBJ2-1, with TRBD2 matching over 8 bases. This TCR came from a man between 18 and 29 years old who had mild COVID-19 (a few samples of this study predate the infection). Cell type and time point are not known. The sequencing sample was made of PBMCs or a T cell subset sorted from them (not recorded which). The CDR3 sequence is CASTSGGANEQFF. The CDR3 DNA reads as TGTGCCAGCACCTCGGGGGGGGCCAATGAGCAGTTCTTC. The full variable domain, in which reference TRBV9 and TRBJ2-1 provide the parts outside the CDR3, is DSGVTQTPKHLITATGQRVTLRCSPRSGDLSVYWYQQSLDQGLQFLIQYYNGEERAKGNILERFSAQQFPDLHSELNLSSLELGDSALYFCASTSGGANEQFFGPGTRLTVL.